The T cell receptor (beta chain) under discussion was sequenced for a study of OX40 agonist ivuxolimab in advanced cancers. Regarding the study in general: Ivuxolimab was a fully human IgG2 agonistic monoclonal antibody targeting the costimulatory receptor OX40 (CD134). Intravenous ivuxolimab was administered to patients every 2 weeks at six dose levels: 0.01, 0.1, 0.3, 1.5, 3 and 10 mg/kg. Of the 52 patients in dose escalation, about 20 had hepatocellular carcinoma, about 15 had melanoma, 9 had renal cell carcinoma and 9 had head and neck cancer. A male proportion of roughly 80% and a mean age of 60 years, ranging from about 20 to 79, were recorded for the dose-escalation cohort. Prior anti-PD-1, anti-PD-L1 or anti-CTLA-4 therapy was permitted, and checkpoint inhibitors had been received by more than 35% of dose-escalation patients. Partial responses were achieved by three dose-escalation patients, of whom one had hepatocellular carcinoma and two had cutaneous melanoma. The point of sequencing TCRbeta in the periphery was to test whether ivuxolimab changed TCR sequence diversity and drove clonal T-cell expansion. The paper reports the monotherapy dose-escalation portion (N of about 50 patients) of the phase I ivuxolimab trial.

For sequencing of the TCRbeta CDR3 region, genomic DNA was extracted from the sorted cells. The immunoSEQ Assay was used to sequence the TCRbeta CDR3 regions. TCRdb took over this immuneACCESS table, retaining in-frame rearrangements with V and J assigned. Such tables are incomplete; in checked studies, under half of the missing clones stem from an unresolved V gene, and the remainder is unexplained. In all, the sample holds tens of thousands of clones, and approximately 86% of those were seen once. The top ten constitute roughly 3% of the sample. General conclusions and limits of the study: The antigen specificity of the peripheral T cells that underwent clonal expansion was not determined. In the 0.1-3.0 mg/kg groups, partial responders had among the lowest normalized peripheral clonal expansion, particularly in CD8+ T cells. After ivuxolimab, more expanded clones were found on average in CD8+ T cells than in CD4+ T cells. Low levels of normalized T-cell clonal expansion were also seen in some patients who did not respond. Clonal expansion of both CD4+ and CD8+ blood T cells was observed from baseline to week 6 at doses 0.1 to 3.0 mg/kg.

There are 12 amino acids in the CDR3, from cysteine to phenylalanine inclusive. The retained sequence is limited to the CDR3, 36 bases, with the frame set at the first base. The CDR1 and CDR2 encoded by the germline V gene are SNHLY and FYNNEI. V sheds 6 bases and J sheds 4 bases, leaving 10 bases between their ends. Patients with a history of autoimmune disease or receiving systemic immunosuppression were excluded from the trial. Peripheral blood for TCR sequencing was collected from all dose cohorts at baseline, on cycle 4 day 1, and on cycle 7 day 1. The samples were taken from a phase I, first-in-human, multicenter, open-label dose-escalation trial of ivuxolimab. Adults with locally advanced or metastatic melanoma, renal cell, hepatocellular, or head and neck squamous cell carcinoma were enrolled in the trial. Before TCR sequencing, CD4+ and CD8+ T cells were separately sorted from peripheral blood.

A word on this clone: Its cognate antigen has yet to be identified. The record has no base qualities; no much larger clone is one base away.

The receptor comes from an adult with an advanced solid tumor such as melanoma, head and neck, liver or kidney cancer. The sample was CD4+ or CD8+ T cells sorted from blood, taken in a trial of the OX40 agonist ivuxolimab. The chain is encoded by TRBV2 joined to TRBJ2-7; no D gene is confidently identified. The DNA sequence follows: TGTGCCAGCAGGGTTGAAGTTTACGAGCAGTACTTC. Its translation reads: CASRVEVYEQYF.